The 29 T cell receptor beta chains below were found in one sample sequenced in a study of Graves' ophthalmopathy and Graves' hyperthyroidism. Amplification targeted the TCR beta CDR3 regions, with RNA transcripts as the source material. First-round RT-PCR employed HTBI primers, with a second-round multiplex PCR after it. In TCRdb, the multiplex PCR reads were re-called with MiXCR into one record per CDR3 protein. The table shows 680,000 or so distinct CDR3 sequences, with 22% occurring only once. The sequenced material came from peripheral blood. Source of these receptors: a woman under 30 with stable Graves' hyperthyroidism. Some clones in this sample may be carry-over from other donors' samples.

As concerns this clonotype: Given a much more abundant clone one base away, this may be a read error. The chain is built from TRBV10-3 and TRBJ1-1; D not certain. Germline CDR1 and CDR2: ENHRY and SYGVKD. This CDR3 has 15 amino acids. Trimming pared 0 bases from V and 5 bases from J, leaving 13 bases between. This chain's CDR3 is CAISESQGLGTEAFF. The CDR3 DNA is TGTGCCATCAGTGAGTCCCAAGGGTTAGGGACTGAAGCTTTCTTT.

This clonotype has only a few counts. CDR3 loop: CSARDSSGRPDTGELFF. The CDR3 DNA is TGCAGTGCTAGAGATTCCAGCGGGAGGCCCGACACCGGGGAGCTGTTTTTT. The chain joins TRBV20-1 to TRBJ2-2; 9 nucleotides align to TRBD2. CDR1 and CDR2 from the germline V gene are DFQATT and SNEGSKA (reference sequence). J lost 3 bases, V lost 0 bases, and 8 bases had no gene match. The CDR3 extends over 17 amino acids.

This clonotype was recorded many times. CDR3 nucleotide sequence: TGCGCCAGCAGCTTGGATGGGACAGGGTACCAAGAGACCCAGTACTTC. Translating gives CASSLDGTGYQETQYF. The chain couples TRBV5-1 to TRBJ2-5; 9 nucleotides line up with TRBD1. Germline CDR1 reads SGHRS; CDR2 reads YFSETQ. The V segment lost 0 bases and the J segment 0 bases; nucleotides outside the gene matches: 3. The length of the CDR3 is 16 residues.

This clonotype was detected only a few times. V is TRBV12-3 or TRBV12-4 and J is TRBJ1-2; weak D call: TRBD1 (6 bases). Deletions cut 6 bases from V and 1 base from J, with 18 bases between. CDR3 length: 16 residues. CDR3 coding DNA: TGTGCCAGCAGCTTGACCCATACAGGGATTAACTATGGCTACACCTTC. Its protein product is CASSLTHTGINYGYTF.

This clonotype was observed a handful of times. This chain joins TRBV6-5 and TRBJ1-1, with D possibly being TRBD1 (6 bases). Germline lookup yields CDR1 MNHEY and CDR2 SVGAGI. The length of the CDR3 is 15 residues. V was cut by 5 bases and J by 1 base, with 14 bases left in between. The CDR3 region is CASSNQQGGNTEAFF. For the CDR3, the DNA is TGTGCCAGCAGTAACCAACAGGGAGGGAACACTGAAGCTTTCTTT.

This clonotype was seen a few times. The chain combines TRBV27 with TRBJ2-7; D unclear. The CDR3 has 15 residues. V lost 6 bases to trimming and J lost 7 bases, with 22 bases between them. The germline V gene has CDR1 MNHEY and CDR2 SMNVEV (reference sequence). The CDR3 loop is CASRDGSRRVEEQYF. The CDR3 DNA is TGTGCCAGCAGGGACGGTTCGCGCCGGGTAGAGGAGCAGTACTTC.

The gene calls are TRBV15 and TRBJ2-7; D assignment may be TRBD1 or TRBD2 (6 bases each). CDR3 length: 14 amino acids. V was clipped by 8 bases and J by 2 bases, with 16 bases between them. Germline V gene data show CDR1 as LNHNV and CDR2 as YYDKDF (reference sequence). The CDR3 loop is CATSHRGRPYEQYF. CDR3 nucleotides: TGTGCCACCTCTCACCGGGGGCGGCCCTACGAGCAGTACTTC.

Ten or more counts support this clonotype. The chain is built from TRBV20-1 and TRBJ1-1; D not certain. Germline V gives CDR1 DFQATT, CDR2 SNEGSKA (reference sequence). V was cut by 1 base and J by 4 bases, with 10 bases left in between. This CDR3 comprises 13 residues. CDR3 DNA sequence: TGCAGTGCTAGAGTCAGGACGGCCACTGAAGCTTTCTTT. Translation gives CSARVRTATEAFF.

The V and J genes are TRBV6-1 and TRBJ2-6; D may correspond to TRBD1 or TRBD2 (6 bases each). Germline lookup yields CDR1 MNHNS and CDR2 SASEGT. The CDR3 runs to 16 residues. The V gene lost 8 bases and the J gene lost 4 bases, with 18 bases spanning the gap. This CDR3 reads CASSKVGGAGANVLTF. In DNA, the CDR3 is TGTGCCAGCTCGAAGGTCGGGGGCGCCGGGGCCAACGTCCTGACTTTC.

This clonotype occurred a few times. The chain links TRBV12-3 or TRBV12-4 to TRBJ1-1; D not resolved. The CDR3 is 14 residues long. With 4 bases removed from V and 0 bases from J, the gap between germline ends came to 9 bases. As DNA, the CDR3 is TGTGCCAGCAGTTCCCTGGACCTGAACACTGAAGCTTTCTTT. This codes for CASSSLDLNTEAFF.

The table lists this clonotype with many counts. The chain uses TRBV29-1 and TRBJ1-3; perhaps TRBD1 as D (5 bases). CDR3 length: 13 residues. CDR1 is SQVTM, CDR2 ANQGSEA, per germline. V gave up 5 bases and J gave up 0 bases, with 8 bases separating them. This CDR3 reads CSVRGNSGNTIYF. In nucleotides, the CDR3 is TGCAGCGTTCGGGGGAACTCTGGAAACACCATATATTTT.

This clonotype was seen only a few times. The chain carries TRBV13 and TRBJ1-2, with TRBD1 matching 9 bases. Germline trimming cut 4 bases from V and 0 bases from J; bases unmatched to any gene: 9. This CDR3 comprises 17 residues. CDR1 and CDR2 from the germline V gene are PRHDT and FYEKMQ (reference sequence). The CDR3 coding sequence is TGTGCCAGCAGCTACAGCCGGGACAGGGATTCTAACTATGGCTACACCTTC. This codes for CASSYSRDRDSNYGYTF.

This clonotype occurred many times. CDR3 in DNA: TGTGCCAGCGGTAACAGGTACGAGCAGTACTTC. This codes for CASGNRYEQYF. The chain links TRBV12-3 or TRBV12-4 to TRBJ2-7; a weak D match, TRBD1 (5 bases). The CDR3 has 11 residues. V lost 8 bases and J 4 bases, leaving 9 bases between the germline ends.

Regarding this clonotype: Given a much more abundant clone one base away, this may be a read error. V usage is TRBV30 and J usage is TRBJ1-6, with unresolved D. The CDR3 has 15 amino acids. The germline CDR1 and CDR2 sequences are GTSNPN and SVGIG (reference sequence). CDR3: CAWRIGPYGNSHLHF. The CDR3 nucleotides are TGTGCCTGGAGAATAGGACCCTACGGCAATTCACACCTCCACTTT. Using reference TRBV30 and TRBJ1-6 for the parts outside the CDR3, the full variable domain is SQTIHQWPATLVQPVGSPLSLECTVEGTSNPNLYWYRQAAGRGLQLLFYSVGIGQISSEVPQNLSASRPQDRQFILSSKKLLLSDSGFYLCAWRIGPYGNSHLHFGNGTRLTVT.

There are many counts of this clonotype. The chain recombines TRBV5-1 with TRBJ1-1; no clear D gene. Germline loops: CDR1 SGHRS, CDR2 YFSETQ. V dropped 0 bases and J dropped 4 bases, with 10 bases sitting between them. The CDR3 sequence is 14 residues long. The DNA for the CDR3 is TGCGCCAGCAGCTTGGGAGATAGGAGCACTGAAGCTTTCTTT. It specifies CASSLGDRSTEAFF.

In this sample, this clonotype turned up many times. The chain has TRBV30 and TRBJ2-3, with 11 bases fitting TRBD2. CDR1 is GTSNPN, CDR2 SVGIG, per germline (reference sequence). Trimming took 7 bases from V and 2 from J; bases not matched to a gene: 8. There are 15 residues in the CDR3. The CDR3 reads CASTGTSGYTDTQYF. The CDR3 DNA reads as TGTGCCTCCACCGGGACTAGCGGATACACAGATACGCAGTATTTT.

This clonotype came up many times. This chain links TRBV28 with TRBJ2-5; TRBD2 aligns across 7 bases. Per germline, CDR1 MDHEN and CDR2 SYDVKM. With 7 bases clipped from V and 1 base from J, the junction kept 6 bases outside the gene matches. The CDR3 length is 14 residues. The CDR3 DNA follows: TGTGCCAGCAACAAGCGGGGATTCCAAGAGACCCAGTACTTC. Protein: CASNKRGFQETQYF.

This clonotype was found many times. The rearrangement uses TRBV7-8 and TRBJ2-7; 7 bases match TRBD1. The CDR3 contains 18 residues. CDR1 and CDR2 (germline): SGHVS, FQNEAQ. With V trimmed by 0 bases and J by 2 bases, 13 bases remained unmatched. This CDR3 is CASSLAELGGPSTYEQYF. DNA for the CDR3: TGTGCCAGCAGCTTAGCTGAGTTAGGGGGCCCCTCGACCTACGAGCAGTACTTC.

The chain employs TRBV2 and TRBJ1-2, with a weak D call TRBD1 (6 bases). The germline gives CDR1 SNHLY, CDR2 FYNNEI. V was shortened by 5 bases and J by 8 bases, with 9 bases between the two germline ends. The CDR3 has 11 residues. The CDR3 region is CASSMTGGYTF. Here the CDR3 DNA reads TGTGCCAGCAGTATGACAGGAGGCTACACCTTC.

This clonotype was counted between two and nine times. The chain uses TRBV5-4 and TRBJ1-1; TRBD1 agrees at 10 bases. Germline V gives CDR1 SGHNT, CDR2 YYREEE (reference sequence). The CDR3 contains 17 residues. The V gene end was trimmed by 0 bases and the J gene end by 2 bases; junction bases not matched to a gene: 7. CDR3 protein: CASSLDFGTGVNTEAFF. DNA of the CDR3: TGTGCCAGCAGCTTGGATTTTGGGACAGGGGTAAACACTGAAGCTTTCTTT.

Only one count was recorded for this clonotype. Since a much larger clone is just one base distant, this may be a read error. DNA for the CDR3: TGTGCCAGCTCAGAATTGGCTTACGACACTGAAGTTTTCTTT. This translates into CASSELAYDTEVFF. The chain combines TRBV2 with TRBJ1-1; no clear D gene. Germline-derived CDR1 and CDR2 are SNHLY and FYNNEI. The CDR3 totals 14 residues.

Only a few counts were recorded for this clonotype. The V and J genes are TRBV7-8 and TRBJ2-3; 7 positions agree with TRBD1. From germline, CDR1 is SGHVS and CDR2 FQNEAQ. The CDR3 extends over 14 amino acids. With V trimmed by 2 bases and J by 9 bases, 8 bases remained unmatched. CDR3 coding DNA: TGTGCCAGCAGCTTATGGGACAGCCCCCGCACGCAGTATTTT. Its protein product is CASSLWDSPRTQYF.

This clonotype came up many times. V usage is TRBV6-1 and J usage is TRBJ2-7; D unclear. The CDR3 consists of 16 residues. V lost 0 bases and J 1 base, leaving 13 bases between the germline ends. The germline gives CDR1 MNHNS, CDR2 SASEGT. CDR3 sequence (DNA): TGTGCCAGCAGTGAAGCGAGCCCCGGCGAATCCTACGAGCAGTACTTC. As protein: CASSEASPGESYEQYF.

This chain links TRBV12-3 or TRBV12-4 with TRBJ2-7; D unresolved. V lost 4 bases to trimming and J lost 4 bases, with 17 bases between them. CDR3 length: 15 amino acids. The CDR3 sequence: CASSSTANFFYEQYF. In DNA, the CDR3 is TGTGCCAGCAGTTCGACTGCGAACTTTTTTTACGAGCAGTACTTC.

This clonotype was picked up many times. The CDR3, as DNA: TGTGCCAGCAGCGTAGTCGGGGGTGCGGAGACCCAGTACTTC. This sequence encodes CASSVVGGAETQYF. The chain links TRBV9 to TRBJ2-5, with D perhaps TRBD2 (6 bases). Germline V gene lookup returns CDR1 SGDLS and CDR2 YYNGEE. Trimming cost V 0 bases and J 5 bases, with 11 bases left between them. The CDR3 runs to 14 residues. The full variable domain, with the rest looked up from reference TRBV9 and TRBJ2-5, is DSGVTQTPKHLITATGQRVTLRCSPRSGDLSVYWYQQSLDQGLQFLIQYYNGEERAKGNILERFSAQQFPDLHSELNLSSLELGDSALYFCASSVVGGAETQYFGPGTRLLVL.

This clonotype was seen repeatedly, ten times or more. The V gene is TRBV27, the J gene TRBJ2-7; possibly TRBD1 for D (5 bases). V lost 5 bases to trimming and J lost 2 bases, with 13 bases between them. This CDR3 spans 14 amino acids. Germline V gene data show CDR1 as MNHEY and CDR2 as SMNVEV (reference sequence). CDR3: CASSISTGTYEQYF. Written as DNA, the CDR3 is TGTGCCAGCAGTATCTCTACAGGCACCTACGAGCAGTACTTC.

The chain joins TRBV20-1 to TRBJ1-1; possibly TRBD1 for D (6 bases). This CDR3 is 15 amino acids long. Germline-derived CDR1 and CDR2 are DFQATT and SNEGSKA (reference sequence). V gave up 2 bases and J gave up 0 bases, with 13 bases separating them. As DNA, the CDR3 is TGCAGTGCTAGACTTCCTAGGGGGATGAACACTGAAGCTTTCTTT. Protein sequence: CSARLPRGMNTEAFF.

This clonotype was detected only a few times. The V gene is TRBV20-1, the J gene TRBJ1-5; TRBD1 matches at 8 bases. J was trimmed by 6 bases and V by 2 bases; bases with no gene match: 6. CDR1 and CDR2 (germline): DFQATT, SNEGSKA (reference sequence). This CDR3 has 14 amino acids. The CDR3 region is CSARLDRGGQPQHF. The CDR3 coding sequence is TGCAGTGCTAGACTAGACAGGGGAGGTCAGCCCCAGCATTTT.

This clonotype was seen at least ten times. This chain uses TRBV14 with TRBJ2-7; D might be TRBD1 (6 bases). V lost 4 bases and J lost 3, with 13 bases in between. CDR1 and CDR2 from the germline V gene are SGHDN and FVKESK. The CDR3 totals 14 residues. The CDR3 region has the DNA TGTGCCAGCAGCCTCGGACAGCGGTACTACGAGCAGTACTTC. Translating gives CASSLGQRYYEQYF.